The T cell receptor beta chain described here comes from a study of metastatic and nonmetastatic thyroid tumors. Looking at the study overall: Where malignant and benign thyroid patients were concerned, repertoires were compared across blood and tumor or nodule tissue.

This clone has only a few counts. One end of the junction is discordant with germline, which a read error may explain. No treatment had been given to any patient before thyroid surgery. Under the authors' procedure: Differences in CDR3 between clinicopathological groups were drawn on to build a classifier intended to discriminate distant-metastatic papillary thyroid cancer patients. TCRdb re-called clones from the PCR reads using MiXCR. What appears here as the V and J calls and clone size reflects TCRdb's work, not the paper's. This table has roughly 30,000 clones, around 15% appearing once. CDR1 LGHDT and CDR2 YNNKEL come from the germline V gene (reference sequence). The CDR3 is 16 amino acids.

The chain carries TRBV3-1 and TRBJ2-5, with 9 nucleotides matching TRBD2. The clonotype was recovered from a female donor with papillary thyroid cancer or a benign thyroid nodule (not recorded which). Some clones in this sample may be carry-over from other donors' samples. The sample taken for sequencing was blood. The CDR3 protein is CACSSWTSAYKETQYF. CDR3 DNA: TGTGCCTGCAGCTCTTGGACTAGCGCCTACAAAGAGACCCAGTACTTC.